These 20 T cell receptor beta chains were all obtained from the same sample, sequenced in a study of T cells in Graves' hyperthyroidism and ophthalmopathy. What was amplified from RNA transcripts were TCR beta CDR3 regions. The HTBI primer set served for first-round RT-PCR of the TCR CDR3. A single record per CDR3 protein comes from TCRdb applying MiXCR to the multiplex PCR reads. The sample has hundreds of thousands of distinct CDR3 sequences, under 15% seen once. Specimen: blood. All receptors come from a woman aged 40 to 50 with Graves' ophthalmopathy.

This clonotype was recorded many times. V and J are TRBV19 and TRBJ1-5; D might be TRBD1 (5 bases). Germline loops: CDR1 LNHDA, CDR2 SQIVND (reference sequence). CDR3 length equals 15 residues. The V end was cut by 1 base, the J end by 0 bases, with 7 bases between. This chain's CDR3 is CASSIAGFSNQPQHF. DNA for the CDR3: TGTGCCAGTAGTATAGCAGGGTTTAGCAATCAGCCCCAGCATTTT.

V is TRBV11-2 and J is TRBJ2-7; 14 bases line up with TRBD2. The CDR3 has 17 amino acids. The V gene end was trimmed by 5 bases and the J gene end by 7 bases; junction bases not matched to a gene: 13. CDR1 SGHAT and CDR2 FQNNGV come from the germline V gene. DNA for the CDR3: TGTGCCAGCAGCCCACGACTAGCGGGAGGGCCGTGGGAGGAGCAGTACTTC. This sequence encodes CASSPRLAGGPWEEQYF.

This clonotype was counted ten times or more. This chain links TRBV6-2 or TRBV6-3 with TRBJ2-5; a weak D match, TRBD2 (5 bases). V gave up 6 bases and J gave up 5 bases, with 13 bases separating them. Germline-derived CDR1 and CDR2 are MNHEY and SVGEGT. The CDR3 totals 13 residues. CDR3 in amino acids: CASRLGNWETQYF. The CDR3 DNA sequence: TGTGCCAGCAGGCTCGGGAACTGGGAGACCCAGTACTTC.

This clonotype was seen at least ten times. This chain connects TRBV12-3 or TRBV12-4 to TRBJ1-2; the D is unclear. Deletions cut 8 bases from V and 4 bases from J, with 11 bases between. The CDR3 sequence is 12 residues long. DNA of the CDR3: TGTGCCAGCCTGGGCGGTAGCTATGGCTACACCTTC. This codes for CASLGGSYGYTF.

This clonotype was detected many times. The genes are TRBV6-5 and TRBJ2-7; TRBD1 matches at 9 bases. The length of the CDR3 is 14 residues. Losses at the gene ends were 4 bases for V and 5 bases for J; bases not matched to a gene: 6. Germline V gene sequence: CDR1 MNHEY, CDR2 SVGAGI. The CDR3 reads CASSLGQGLDEQYF. In DNA, the CDR3 is TGTGCCAGCAGTTTGGGACAGGGTTTGGACGAGCAGTACTTC.

The chain has TRBV12-3 or TRBV12-4 and TRBJ2-2; 8 bases fit TRBD2. CDR3 length equals 16 residues. The trim removed 6 bases at V and 1 base at J, leaving 7 bases unmatched. CDR3 region: CASRSGGTVNTGELFF. The CDR3 region has the DNA TGTGCCAGCAGATCGGGGGGGACGGTGAACACCGGGGAGCTGTTTTTT.

This clonotype showed up just a few times. The chain joins TRBV4-1 to TRBJ1-2; D perhaps matches TRBD1 (5 bases). The CDR3 consists of 15 residues. Trimming stripped 0 bases from V and 7 bases from J, with 15 bases between. The germline gives CDR1 MGHRA, CDR2 YSYEKL. DNA of the CDR3: TGCGCCAGCAGCCAAGAGCCAGGGCAGCGGCGTGGCTACACCTTC. Its protein is CASSQEPGQRRGYTF.

This clonotype was observed many times. CDR3 region: CSVAPTYYEQYF. CDR3 bases: TGCAGCGTAGCTCCCACATACTACGAGCAGTACTTC. The gene calls are TRBV29-1 and TRBJ2-7, with D hard to call. CDR1 SQVTM and CDR2 ANQGSEA come from the germline V gene. V lost 6 bases, J lost 3 bases, and 12 bases lay in between. The CDR3 is 12 residues long.

The chain uses TRBV24-1 and TRBJ1-1, with 7 bases that match TRBD1. J gave up 6 bases and V 7 bases, and 7 bases lay outside the gene matches. The germline V gene encodes CDR1 KGHDR and CDR2 SFDVKD. This CDR3 region has 13 residues. CDR3 in amino acids: CATREGQRPEAFF. The CDR3 DNA sequence: TGTGCCACCAGGGAGGGACAGCGGCCTGAAGCTTTCTTT.

This clonotype was seen at least ten times. The chain couples TRBV6-5 to TRBJ1-5; D is undetermined. This CDR3 comprises 16 residues. Germline V gene lookup returns CDR1 MNHEY and CDR2 SVGAGI. Deletions cut 7 bases from V and 4 bases from J, with 20 bases between. In DNA form, the CDR3 reads TGTGCCAGCACGGCCTCGCCCCAGGCGATAAATCAGCCCCAGCATTTT. This sequence encodes CASTASPQAINQPQHF.

This clonotype has ten or more counts. This chain links TRBV2 with TRBJ2-7, with 15 bases fitting TRBD2. The length of the CDR3 is 14 residues. The V and J ends lost 6 bases and 7 bases, in that order; junction bases with no gene match: 4. From germline, CDR1 is SNHLY and CDR2 FYNNEI. The CDR3 nucleotides are TGTGCCAGCAGGGCCGGGACTAGCGGGGGGGAGCAGTACTTC. This codes for CASRAGTSGGEQYF. Full variable domain (remainder filled in from reference TRBV2 and TRBJ2-7): EPEVTQTPSHQVTQMGQEVILRCVPISNHLYFYWYRQILGQKVEFLVSFYNNEISEKSEIFDDQFSVERPDGSNFTLKIRSTKLEDSAMYFCASRAGTSGGEQYFGPGTRLTVT.

This clonotype was observed many times. The chain is built from TRBV6-5 and TRBJ2-7; D is perhaps TRBD2 (6 bases). The CDR3 is 16 amino acids. Germline V lookup: CDR1 MNHEY, CDR2 SVGAGI. Trimming removed 2 bases at V and 0 bases at J, with 14 bases between. In DNA form, the CDR3 reads TGTGCCAGCAGTTACGCGCGACCCGGGGGCTCCTACGAGCAGTACTTC. Its protein product is CASSYARPGGSYEQYF.

At least ten counts were recorded for this clonotype. The genes are TRBV7-9 and TRBJ2-7; TRBD2 might be the D (5 bases). CDR1 and CDR2 from the germline V gene are SEHNR and FQNEAQ (reference sequence). This CDR3 is 11 amino acids long. The V end was cut by 8 bases, the J end by 6 bases, with 11 bases between. The CDR3 is CASRGAAEQYF. Here the CDR3 DNA reads TGTGCCAGCCGGGGAGCAGCCGAGCAGTACTTC.

This clonotype was found many times. This chain connects TRBV7-8 to TRBJ2-5; the D is unclear. The germline V and J ends were trimmed by 2 bases and 2 bases, with 9 bases remaining between them. The CDR3 sequence is 14 residues long. CDR1 is SGHVS, CDR2 FQNEAQ, per germline. CDR3 protein: CASSLTYHQETQYF. The CDR3 coding sequence is TGTGCCAGCAGCTTAACGTATCATCAAGAGACCCAGTACTTC.

V and J are TRBV5-5 and TRBJ1-5, with 7 bases identical to TRBD1. Germline-derived CDR1 and CDR2 are SGHKS and YYEKEE (reference sequence). The CDR3 contains 14 residues. V gave up 3 bases and J gave up 9 bases; unmatched junction bases: 9. The CDR3 here is CASSSYRGRTPQHF. CDR3 nucleotides: TGTGCCAGCAGCTCTTACAGGGGCCGGACGCCCCAGCATTTT.

This clonotype was seen ten or more times. The V call is TRBV28, the J call TRBJ1-1; D not certain. Looked up from germline, CDR1 is MDHEN and CDR2 is SYDVKM. The CDR3 is made up of 11 amino acids. The germline V and J ends were trimmed by 8 bases and 1 base, with 5 bases remaining between them. DNA for the CDR3: TGTGCCAGCGTTACGAACACTGAAGCTTTCTTT. Residues: CASVTNTEAFF.

The chain uses TRBV11-1 and TRBJ2-7; D is unresolved. V lost 5 bases and J 0 bases, leaving 17 bases between the germline ends. The CDR3 has 16 amino acids. Per germline, CDR1 SGHAT and CDR2 FQDESV (reference sequence). The CDR3 loop is CASSPRSGGFSYEQYF. For the CDR3, the DNA is TGTGCCAGCAGCCCCCGTTCCGGCGGATTCTCCTACGAGCAGTACTTC.

This clonotype came up a few times. This chain uses TRBV27 with TRBJ1-1; D ambiguous. CDR1 and CDR2 from the germline V gene are MNHEY and SMNVEV (reference sequence). Between the trimmed V and J ends, which lost 4 bases and 4 bases, there was a span of 10 bases. The CDR3 is 13 amino acids. The CDR3 sequence: CASSWPGGTEAFF. The CDR3 DNA reads as TGTGCCAGCAGTTGGCCCGGCGGCACTGAAGCTTTCTTT.

This clonotype has at least ten counts. This chain links TRBV6-1 with TRBJ2-2, with TRBD2 identical over 12 bases. CDR1 is MNHNS, CDR2 SASEGT, per germline. The length of the CDR3 is 16 residues. V gave up 3 bases and J gave up 5 bases; unmatched junction bases: 4. The DNA for the CDR3 is TGTGCCAGCAGTGAGACTAGCGGGAGTTATACCGGGGAGCTGTTTTTT. Its protein product is CASSETSGSYTGELFF.

This clonotype was seen ten or more times. V is TRBV4-2 and J is TRBJ2-7, with D unclear. Germline loops: CDR1 LGHNA, CDR2 YNFKEQ. The CDR3 sequence is 16 residues long. V shed 1 base and J shed 0 bases, with 13 bases lying between them. The CDR3 sequence: CASSQAGFSASYEQYF. In DNA form, the CDR3 reads TGTGCCAGCAGCCAAGCCGGTTTTTCGGCCTCCTACGAGCAGTACTTC.